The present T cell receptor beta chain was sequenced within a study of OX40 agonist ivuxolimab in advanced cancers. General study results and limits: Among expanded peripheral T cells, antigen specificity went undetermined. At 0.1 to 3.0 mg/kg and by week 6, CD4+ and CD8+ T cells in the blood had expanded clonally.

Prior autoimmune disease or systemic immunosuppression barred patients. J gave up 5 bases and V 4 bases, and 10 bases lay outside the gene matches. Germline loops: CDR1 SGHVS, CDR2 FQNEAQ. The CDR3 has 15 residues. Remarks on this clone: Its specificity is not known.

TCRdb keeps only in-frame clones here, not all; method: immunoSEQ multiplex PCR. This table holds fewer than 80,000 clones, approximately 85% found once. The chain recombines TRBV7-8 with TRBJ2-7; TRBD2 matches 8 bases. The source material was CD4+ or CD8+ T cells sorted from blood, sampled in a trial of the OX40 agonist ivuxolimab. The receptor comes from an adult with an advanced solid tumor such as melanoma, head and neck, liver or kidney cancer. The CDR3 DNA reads TGTGCCAGCAGCTCCGCTAGGACTAGCTTCCACGAGCAGTACTTC. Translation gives CASSSARTSFHEQYF.